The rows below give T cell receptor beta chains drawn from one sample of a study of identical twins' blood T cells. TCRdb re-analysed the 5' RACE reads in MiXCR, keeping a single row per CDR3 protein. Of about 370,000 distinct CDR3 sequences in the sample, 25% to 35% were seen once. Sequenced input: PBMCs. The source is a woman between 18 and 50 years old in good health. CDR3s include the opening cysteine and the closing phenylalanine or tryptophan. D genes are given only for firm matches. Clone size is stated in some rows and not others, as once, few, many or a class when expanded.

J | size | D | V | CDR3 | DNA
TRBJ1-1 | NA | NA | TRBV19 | CASRTQGLDTEAFF | TGTGCCAGCAGAACTCAGGGGTTGGACACTGAAGCTTTCTTT
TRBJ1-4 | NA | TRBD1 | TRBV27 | CASSPDRALEKLFF | TGTGCCAGCAGTCCCGACAGGGCCCTAGAAAAACTGTTTTTT
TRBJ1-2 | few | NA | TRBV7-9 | CASSLAAVVYGYTF | TGTGCCAGCAGCTTAGCCGCGGTAGTCTATGGCTACACCTTC
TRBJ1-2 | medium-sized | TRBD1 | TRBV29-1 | CSVEDLGGDGYTF | TGCAGCGTTGAAGATCTAGGGGGCGATGGCTACACCTTC
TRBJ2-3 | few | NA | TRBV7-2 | CASSYTGTASTDTQYF | TGTGCCAGCAGCTACACCGGGACGGCTAGCACAGATACGCAGTATTTT
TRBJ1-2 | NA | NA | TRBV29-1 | CSVEDRLGYTF | TGCAGCGTTGAAGATCGACTGGGGTACACCTTC
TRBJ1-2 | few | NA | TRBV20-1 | CSARDVAAGSYGYTF | TGCAGTGCTAGAGATGTTGCAGCCGGTTCTTATGGCTACACCTTC
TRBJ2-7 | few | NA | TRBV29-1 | CSVVGGRLERNIYEQYF | TGCAGCGTTGTGGGTGGACGGCTGGAGAGGAACATCTACGAGCAGTACTTC
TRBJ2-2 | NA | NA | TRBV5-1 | CASSLGNTNTGELFF | TGCGCCAGCAGCTTGGGAAATACGAACACCGGGGAGCTGTTTTTT
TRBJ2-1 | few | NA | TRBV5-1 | CASSFVGGNYNEQFF | TGCGCCAGCAGCTTTGTGGGAGGAAACTACAATGAGCAGTTCTTC
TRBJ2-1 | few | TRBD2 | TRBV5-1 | CASSGGTSGNNEQFF | TGCGCCAGCAGCGGGGGGACTAGCGGAAACAATGAGCAGTTCTTC
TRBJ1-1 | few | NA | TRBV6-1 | CASSVMNTEAFF | TGTGCCAGCAGTGTAATGAACACTGAAGCTTTCTTT
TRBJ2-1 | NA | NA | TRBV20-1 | CSARRLRVSSSYNEQFF | TGCAGTGCTAGAAGGTTGCGGGTCTCGAGCTCCTACAATGAGCAGTTCTTC
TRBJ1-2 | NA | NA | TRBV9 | CASSATPEDGYTF | TGTGCCAGCAGCGCTACGCCGGAGGATGGCTACACCTTC
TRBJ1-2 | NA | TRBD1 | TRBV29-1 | CGVGDRAGVYGYTF | TGCGGCGTTGGAGACAGGGCTGGAGTCTATGGCTACACCTTC
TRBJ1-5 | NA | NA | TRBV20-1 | CSARPTGGSNQPQHF | TGCAGTGCTAGACCCACAGGAGGGAGCAATCAGCCCCAGCATTTT
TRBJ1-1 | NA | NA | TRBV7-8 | CASSSQLNTEAFF | TGTGCCAGCAGCTCCCAATTGAACACTGAAGCTTTCTTT
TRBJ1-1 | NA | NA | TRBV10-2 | CASSESRHTEAFF | TGCGCCAGCAGTGAGTCTAGACACACTGAAGCTTTCTTT
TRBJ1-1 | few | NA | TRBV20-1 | CSARGGALLITEAFF | TGCAGTGCTAGGGGGGGGGCGCTTTTAATCACTGAAGCTTTCTTT
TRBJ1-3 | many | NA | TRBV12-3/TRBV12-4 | CASSPGSGNTIYF | TGTGCCAGCAGTCCCGGGTCTGGAAACACCATATATTTT
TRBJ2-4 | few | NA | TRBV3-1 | CASSQDGKNIQYF | TGTGCCAGCAGCCAAGACGGCAAAAACATTCAGTACTTC
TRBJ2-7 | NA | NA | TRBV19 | CASSARVSGDEQYF | TGTGCCAGTAGTGCCAGAGTCTCTGGAGACGAGCAGTACTTC
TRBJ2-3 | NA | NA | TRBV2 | CASSEAIQNTQYF | TGTGCCAGCAGTGAAGCAATCCAGAATACGCAGTATTTT
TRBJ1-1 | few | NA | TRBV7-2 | CASSAYRLGNTEAFF | TGTGCCAGCAGCGCATACAGGTTGGGGAACACTGAAGCTTTCTTT
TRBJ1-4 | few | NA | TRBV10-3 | CAIQTDPDEKLFF | TGTGCCATCCAGACGGACCCTGATGAAAAACTGTTTTTT
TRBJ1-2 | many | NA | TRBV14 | CASSQQGPAYGYTF | TGTGCCAGCAGCCAACAGGGACCAGCCTATGGCTACACCTTC
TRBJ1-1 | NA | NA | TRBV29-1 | CSVESGPEEAFF | TGCAGCGTTGAATCTGGGCCCGAGGAAGCTTTCTTT
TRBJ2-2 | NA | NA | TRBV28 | CASSLIAGIELFF | TGTGCCAGCAGTTTAATAGCAGGAATTGAGCTGTTTTTT
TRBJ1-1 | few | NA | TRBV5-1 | CASSLAGRAMNTEAFF | TGCGCCAGCAGCTTGGCAGGGAGGGCCATGAACACTGAAGCTTTCTTT
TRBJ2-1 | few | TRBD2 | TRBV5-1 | CASSLLAGVSNEQFF | TGCGCCAGCAGCTTGCTAGCGGGAGTATCAAATGAGCAGTTCTTC
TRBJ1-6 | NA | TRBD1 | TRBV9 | CASSFTRDSLNSPLHF | TGTGCCAGCAGCTTCACAAGGGACAGCCTTAATTCACCCCTCCACTTT
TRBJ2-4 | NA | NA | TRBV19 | CASSLTVIAKNIQYF | TGTGCCAGTAGCCTGACAGTAATAGCCAAAAACATTCAGTACTTC
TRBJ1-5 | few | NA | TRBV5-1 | CASSLGWDHSNQPQHF | TGCGCCAGCAGCCTTGGATGGGACCATAGCAATCAGCCCCAGCATTTT
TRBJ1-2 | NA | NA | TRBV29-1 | CSGGEAGGYTF | TGCAGCGGGGGAGAAGCAGGGGGCTACACCTTC
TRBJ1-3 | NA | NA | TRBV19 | CASTEGQLYGNTIYF | TGTGCCAGTACGGAAGGACAGCTCTACGGAAACACCATATATTTT
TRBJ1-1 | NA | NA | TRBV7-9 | CASTQGGEAFF | TGTGCCAGCACCCAGGGAGGTGAAGCTTTCTTT
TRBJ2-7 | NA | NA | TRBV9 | CASSVSTGLYGQYF | TGTGCCAGCAGCGTATCAACGGGGCTATACGGGCAGTACTTC
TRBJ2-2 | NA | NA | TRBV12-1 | CASSFSPRGRNTGELFF | TGTGCCAGCAGCTTTAGTCCCAGGGGGCGGAACACCGGGGAGCTGTTTTTT
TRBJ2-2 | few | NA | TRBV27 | CASSTDSTVFTGELFF | TGTGCCAGCAGCACTGACAGTACGGTTTTCACCGGGGAGCTGTTTTTT
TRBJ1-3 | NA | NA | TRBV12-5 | CASGLSGNTIYF | TGTGCTAGTGGTTTGTCCGGAAACACCATATATTTT
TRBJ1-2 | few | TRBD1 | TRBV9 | CASSVEQGVGYTF | TGTGCCAGCAGCGTAGAACAGGGGGTTGGCTACACCTTC
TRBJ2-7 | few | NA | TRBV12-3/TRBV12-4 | CASSLALGGQYF | TGTGCCAGCAGTTTAGCTCTGGGGGGACAGTACTTC
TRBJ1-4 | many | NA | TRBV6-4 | CASSQVRIDGNEKLFF | TGTGCCAGCAGCCAAGTCCGCATAGATGGCAATGAAAAACTGTTTTTT
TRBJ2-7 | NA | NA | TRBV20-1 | CSATDISYEQYF | TGCAGTGCAACGGACATTTCCTACGAGCAGTACTTC
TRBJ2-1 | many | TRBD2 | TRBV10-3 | CAISVGGGDEQFF | TGTGCCATCAGTGTAGGCGGGGGAGATGAGCAGTTCTTC
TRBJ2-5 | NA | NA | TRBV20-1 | CSARGWGGLAIIQQETQYF | TGCAGTGCTAGAGGGTGGGGTGGTCTAGCGATAATCCAGCAAGAGACCCAGTACTTC
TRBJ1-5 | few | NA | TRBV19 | CASSIRGRNDQPQHF | TGTGCCAGTAGTATAAGAGGACGGAACGATCAGCCCCAGCATTTT
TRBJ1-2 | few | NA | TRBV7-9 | CASSPNRTPGYTF | TGTGCCAGCAGCCCGAACAGAACCCCGGGCTACACCTTC
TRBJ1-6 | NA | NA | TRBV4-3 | CASSQDLVTRNSPLHF | TGCGCCAGCAGCCAAGATTTAGTGACACGGAATTCACCCCTCCACTTT
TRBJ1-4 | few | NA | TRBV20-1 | CSATQDFGEKLFF | TGCAGTGCAACACAGGACTTCGGTGAAAAACTGTTTTTT
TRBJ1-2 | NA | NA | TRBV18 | CASSDSGGYGYTF | TGTGCCAGCTCGGACTCGGGAGGCTATGGCTACACCTTC
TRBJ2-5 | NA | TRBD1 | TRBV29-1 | CSVEYYTQGAQYF | TGCAGCGTTGAATATTACACCCAGGGGGCCCAGTACTTC
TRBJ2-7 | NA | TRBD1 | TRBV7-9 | CASSRTGQGYSYEQYF | TGTGCCAGCAGCCGCACTGGACAGGGATATTCCTACGAGCAGTACTTC
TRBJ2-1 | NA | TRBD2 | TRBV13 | CASSSRTSGSYNEQFF | TGTGCCAGCAGCTCCAGGACTAGCGGATCCTACAATGAGCAGTTCTTC
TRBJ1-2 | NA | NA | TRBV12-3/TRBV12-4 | CASSSARGGYNYGYTF | TGTGCCAGCAGTTCGGCCAGGGGAGGGTATAACTATGGCTACACCTTC
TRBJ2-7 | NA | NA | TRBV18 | CASSQLGQAAGDEQYF | TGTGCCAGCTCACAGCTAGGACAGGCTGCGGGGGACGAGCAGTACTTC
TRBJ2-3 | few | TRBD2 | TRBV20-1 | CSAWGGSTDTQYF | TGCAGTGCTTGGGGGGGGAGCACAGATACGCAGTATTTT
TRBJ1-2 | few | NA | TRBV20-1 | CSARGTDHNYGYTF | TGCAGTGCTAGAGGGACGGATCATAACTATGGCTACACCTTC
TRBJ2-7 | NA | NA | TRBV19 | CASSIPSSGLEQYF | TGTGCCAGTAGTATTCCGAGTAGCGGTCTCGAGCAGTACTTC
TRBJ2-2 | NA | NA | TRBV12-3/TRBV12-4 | CASSYGMGTGELFF | TGTGCCAGCAGCTATGGAATGGGGACCGGGGAGCTGTTTTTT